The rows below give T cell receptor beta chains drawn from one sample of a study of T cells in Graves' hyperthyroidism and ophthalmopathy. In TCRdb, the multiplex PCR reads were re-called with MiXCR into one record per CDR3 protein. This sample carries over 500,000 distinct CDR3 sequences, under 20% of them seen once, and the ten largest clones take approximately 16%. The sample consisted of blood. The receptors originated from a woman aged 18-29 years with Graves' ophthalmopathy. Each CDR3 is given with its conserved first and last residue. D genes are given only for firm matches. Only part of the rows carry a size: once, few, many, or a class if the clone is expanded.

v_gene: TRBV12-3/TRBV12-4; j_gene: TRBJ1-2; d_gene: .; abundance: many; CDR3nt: TGTGCCAGCAGTTTGAGTTCGCGGCCCTATGGCTACACCTTC; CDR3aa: CASSLSSRPYGYTF
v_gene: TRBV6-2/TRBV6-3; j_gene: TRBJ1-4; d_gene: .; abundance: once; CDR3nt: TGTGAGCGGTTTCCCAATGAAAAACTGTTTTTT; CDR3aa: CERFPNEKLFF
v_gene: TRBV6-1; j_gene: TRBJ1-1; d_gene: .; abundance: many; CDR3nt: TGTGCCAGCAGTGATCAGGGGAGGGCTTTCTTT; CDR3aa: CASSDQGRAFF
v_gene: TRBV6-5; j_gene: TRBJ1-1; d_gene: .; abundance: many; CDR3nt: TGTGCCAGCAGTTACTTGATGGAAGCTTTCTTT; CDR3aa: CASSYLMEAFF
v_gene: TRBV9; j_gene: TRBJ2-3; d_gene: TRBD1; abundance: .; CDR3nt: TGTGCCAGCAGCGTAGTCGGGCAGGGGGGCACAGATACGCAGTATTTT; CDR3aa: CASSVVGQGGTDTQYF
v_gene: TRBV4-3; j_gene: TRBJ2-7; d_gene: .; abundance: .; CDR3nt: TGCGCCAGCAGCCAAGCTCTGACAGGTTTCACCTACGAGCAGTACTTC; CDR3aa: CASSQALTGFTYEQYF
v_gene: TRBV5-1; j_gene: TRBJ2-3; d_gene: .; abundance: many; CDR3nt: TGCGCCAGCAGCTCACCCCCCGGGACGTACATCACAGATACGCAGTATTTT; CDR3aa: CASSSPPGTYITDTQYF
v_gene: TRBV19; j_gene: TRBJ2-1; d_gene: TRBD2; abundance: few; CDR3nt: TGTGCCAGTAGTGCATCCGGGACTAGCGGGGCGAAGAGCTACAATGAGCAGTTCTTC; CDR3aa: CASSASGTSGAKSYNEQFF
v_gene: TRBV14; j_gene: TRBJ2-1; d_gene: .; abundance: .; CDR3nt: TGTGCCAGCAGCCAATACGGGGTCGAGCAGTTCTTC; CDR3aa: CASSQYGVEQFF
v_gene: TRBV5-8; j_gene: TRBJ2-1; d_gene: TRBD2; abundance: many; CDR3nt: TGTGCCAGCAGTTCCACCGGACTAGCGGGGGGGCATGAGCAGTTCTTC; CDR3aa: CASSSTGLAGGHEQFF
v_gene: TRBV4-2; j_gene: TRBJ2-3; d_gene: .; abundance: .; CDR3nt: TGTGCCAGCAGCCAAGTAAGCGCCGCAGATACGCAGTATTTT; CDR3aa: CASSQVSAADTQYF
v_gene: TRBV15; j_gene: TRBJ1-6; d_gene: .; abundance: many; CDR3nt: TGTGCCACCAGCAGAGATAGGGATGCCGGAAATTCACCCCTCCACTTT; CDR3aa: CATSRDRDAGNSPLHF
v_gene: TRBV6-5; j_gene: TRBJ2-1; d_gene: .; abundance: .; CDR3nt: TGTGCCAGCAGTTCGCCCGGGGACCACAGGGCCAACAATGAGCAGTTCTTC; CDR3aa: CASSSPGDHRANNEQFF
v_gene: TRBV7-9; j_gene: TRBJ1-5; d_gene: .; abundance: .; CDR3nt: TGTGCCAGCAGCTTACCAGGGGAACAGCCCCAGCATTTT; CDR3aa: CASSLPGEQPQHF
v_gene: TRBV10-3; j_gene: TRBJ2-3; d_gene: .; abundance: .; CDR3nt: TGTGCCATCAGTGCTTCCCAGGGGGGGACAGATACGCAGTATTTT; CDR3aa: CAISASQGGTDTQYF
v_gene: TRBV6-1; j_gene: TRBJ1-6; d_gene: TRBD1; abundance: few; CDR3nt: TGTGCCAGCAGTTATTACAGGGGTGCCTATAATTCACCCCTCCACTTT; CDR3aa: CASSYYRGAYNSPLHF
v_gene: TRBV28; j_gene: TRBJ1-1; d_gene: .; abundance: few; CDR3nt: TGTGCCAGCAGTCAAAACACCTATGAAGCTTTCTTT; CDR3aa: CASSQNTYEAFF
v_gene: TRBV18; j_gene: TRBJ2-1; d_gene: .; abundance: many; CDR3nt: TGTGCCAGCTCACCACGAGAAACTGAGCAGTTCTTC; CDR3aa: CASSPRETEQFF
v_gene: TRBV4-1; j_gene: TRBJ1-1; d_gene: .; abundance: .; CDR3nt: TGCGCCAGCAGCCAAGATTGGCGGTCTGAAGCTTTCTTT; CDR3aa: CASSQDWRSEAFF
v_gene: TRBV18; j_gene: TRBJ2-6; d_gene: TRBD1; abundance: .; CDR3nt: TGTGCCAGCTCACCATGGACAGGGATAGACTCTGGGGCCAACGTCCTGACTTTC; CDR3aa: CASSPWTGIDSGANVLTF
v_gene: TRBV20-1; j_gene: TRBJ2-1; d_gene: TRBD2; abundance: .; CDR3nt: TGCAGTGCTAATATAGCGGGAGAAGGTTCCTACAATGAGCAGTTCTTC; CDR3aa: CSANIAGEGSYNEQFF
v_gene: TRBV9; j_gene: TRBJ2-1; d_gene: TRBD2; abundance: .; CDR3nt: TGTGCCAGCGGCGTAGCGGTGGCGGGGGGGAACTACAATGAGCAGTTCTTC; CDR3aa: CASGVAVAGGNYNEQFF
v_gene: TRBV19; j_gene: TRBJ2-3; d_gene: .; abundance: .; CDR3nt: TGTGCCAGTAGCCCCGGGCTGGATACGCAGTATTTT; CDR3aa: CASSPGLDTQYF
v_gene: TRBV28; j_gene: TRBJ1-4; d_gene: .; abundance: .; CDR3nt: TGTGCCAGCAGCGGGCGGGTGGAGAATGAAAAACTGTTTTTT; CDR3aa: CASSGRVENEKLFF
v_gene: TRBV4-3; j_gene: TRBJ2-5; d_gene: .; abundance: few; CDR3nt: TGCGCCAGCAGCCAAAGTCCTGGGGAGACCCAGTACTTC; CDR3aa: CASSQSPGETQYF
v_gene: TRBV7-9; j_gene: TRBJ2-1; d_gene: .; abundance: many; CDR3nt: TGTGCCAGCAGCCCCCCTTCGGATGAGCAGTTCTTC; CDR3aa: CASSPPSDEQFF
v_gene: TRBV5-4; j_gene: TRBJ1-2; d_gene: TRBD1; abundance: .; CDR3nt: TGTGCCAGCAGCGTGGACAGGGGGCTGTATGGCTACACCTTC; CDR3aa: CASSVDRGLYGYTF